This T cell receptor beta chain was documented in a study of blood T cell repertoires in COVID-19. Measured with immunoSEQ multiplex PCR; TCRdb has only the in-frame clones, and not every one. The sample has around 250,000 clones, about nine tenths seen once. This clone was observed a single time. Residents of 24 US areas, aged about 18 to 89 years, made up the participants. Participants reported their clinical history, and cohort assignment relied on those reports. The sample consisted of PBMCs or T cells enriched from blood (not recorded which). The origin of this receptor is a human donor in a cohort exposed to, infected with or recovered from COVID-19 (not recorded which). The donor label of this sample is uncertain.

The chain's CDR3 is CASSQDVSGGDNQPQHF. The CDR3 nucleotides read TGTGCCAGCAGCCAAGATGTATCGGGGGGGGACAATCAGCCCCAGCATTTT. The V and J genes are TRBV4-2 and TRBJ1-5, with a tentative D call TRBD1 (5 bases). The CDR3 runs to 17 residues. Trimming took 0 bases from V and 3 from J, leaving 15 bases between them. Germline-derived CDR1 and CDR2 are LGHNA and YNFKEQ.